This T cell receptor beta chain was recorded in a study of blood T cell repertoires in COVID-19. Assay used: immunoSEQ multiplex PCR; TCRdb lists only in-frame clones, some missing. The table lists about 160,000 clones, roughly 90% of them singletons, with about 4.8% in the top ten. The source material was peripheral blood. The receptor's source is a man aged 25-45 years with COVID-19, enrolled during active disease.

DNA for the CDR3: TGTGCCAGCAGCCAATCGCAGGGGGGCCAAGAGACCCAGTACTTC. Its translation: CASSQSQGGQETQYF. This chain connects TRBV16 to TRBJ2-5; tentatively, D is TRBD1 (7 bases). Germline V gene data show CDR1 as KGHSY and CDR2 as FQNENV. The CDR3 covers 15 residues. V shed 0 bases and J shed 1 base, with 9 bases lying between them.